Reported below is one T cell receptor beta chain. Its antigen is still unknown. This entry comes from a study of T cell repertoires in cytomegalovirus infection. About the research overall: Evidence of both CMV infection and a matching HLA type came from public TCR beta signatures.

Study-wide points: Identification of carriers of CMV plus the relevant HLA was achieved through cumulative public TCR beta family frequency. Clonotype analysis showed dominance of the ex vivo response by HLA-C-restricted CMV-specific TCR beta clonotypes.

The CDR3 sequence is 14 residues long. The V end lost 1 base, the J end lost 8 bases, and 13 bases lay between the germline ends. CDR1 is SGHTA, CDR2 FQGNSA, per germline. A single record per CDR3 protein comes from TCRdb applying MiXCR to the reads. This table holds approximately 730,000 distinct CDR3 sequences, around a third found once. The genes are TRBV7-2 and TRBJ2-3; D remains ambiguous. This clonotype was sampled from a human donor in good health (CMV status not recorded). Some clones in this sample may be carry-over from other donors' samples. The specimen comprised cultured PBMCs, sampled from culture after CMV antigen stimulation. In DNA form, the CDR3 reads TGTGCCAGCAGCTTAGAACGCTTGAAGGGTACGCAGTATTTT. Its translation: CASSLERLKGTQYF.